This T cell receptor (beta chain) came from a study of Graves' ophthalmopathy and Graves' hyperthyroidism. Overall study findings and caveats: Blood also contained most of the expanded thyroid clonotypes above 0.001 frequency.

The TCR beta CDR3 regions underwent amplification from RNA transcripts. The library came from an HTBI-primed first-round RT-PCR and a second-round multiplex PCR. TCRdb processed the multiplex PCR reads anew with MiXCR; each CDR3 protein has one entry. This table has a few hundred thousand distinct CDR3 sequences, less than 20% appearing once. Notes on this clonotype: Its specificity is unknown. The junction departs from the called germline gene at one end, perhaps through a read error.

CDR3 size: 14 residues. The V gene's germline CDR1 is KGHSH and CDR2 LQKENI. The chain recombines TRBV18 with TRBJ1-2; D perhaps matches TRBD1 (5 bases). This receptor was identified in a woman aged 18-30 years with stable Graves' hyperthyroidism. The material sequenced was peripheral blood. The CDR3 here is CASSTPGADYGYTF. CDR3 nucleotides: TGTGCCAGCTCAACACCTGGGGCGGATTATGGCTACACCTTC.